This TCR beta chain was captured by sequencing in a study of neurological immune-mediated disorders (dated by TCRdb to about 2019). Study-wide context: The study compared peripheral blood TCR-beta repertoires of HTLV-I-associated myelopathy (HAM/TSP) patients, multiple sclerosis patients and healthy controls using UMI-based sequencing. Longitudinal samples, technical triplicates and paired sorted CD4+ and CD8+ T-cell subsets, alongside PBMC samples, were included among the approximately 110 TCR-beta libraries. The cohort was made up of 60 to 75 subjects, consisting of some 15 HAM/TSP patients, approximately 35 multiple sclerosis patients and 20 healthy controls. Longitudinal HAM/TSP and healthy donors had 3 time-points each (about 3-40 month intervals). General conclusions and limits of the study: The highest TCR clonal expansion was observed in HAM/TSP patients, whereas the lowest was observed in MS patients, even when compared with healthy controls. Across subjects, expanded clones never shared an identical CDR3 amino acid sequence, which suggests that the TCR-beta repertoires in every group were private.

V is trimmed back by 4 bases and J by 9 bases, and the junction contains 15 bases that no gene match accounts for. Spanning cysteine to phenylalanine, the CDR3 consists of 17 amino acids. CDR3 DNA only is kept here, 51 bases in frame from base 1. CDR1 and CDR2 were assigned from the germline V gene as SGHDN and FVKESK. A note on this clonotype: The clone's antigen remains unknown. No base qualities exist here, and no much larger clone lies one base off it.

cDNA was synthesized by template-switch 5'RACE using a primer carrying a 10-nucleotide random unique molecular identifier by which each TCR transcript was tagged. Each sequencing run produced over 170 million TCR-beta sequences covering 15-18 subjects. The RNeasy kit was used for extraction of total RNA. The KAPA Real-time Library Amplification kit was used to amplify TCR-beta VDJ regions with primers for the TCR constant region and the 5'RACE anchor. Sample indexes and Illumina adaptors were added in a first PCR, and a second PCR then increased library yield. After purification with Ampure beads, the TCR product of roughly 650 bp was size-selected on a 2% E-gel SizeSelection system. Before pooling, library quality was assessed on a Bioanalyzer, concentration was determined with Qubit, and library quantification was performed with the Kapa Library Quantification kit. Libraries were sequenced paired-end 2 x 150 bp on an Illumina HiSeq 2500. To increase sequence diversity, about 23-32% phiX was spiked into each library pool. The paper's processing steps were these. The UMI-based MiGEC pipeline processed quality-filtered reads and removed over 75% of raw TCR sequences during error correction. VDJ genes were aligned to IMGT germline references, and each clonotype was defined by a unique CDR3 amino acid sequence together with V-J genes. Clonal expansion, Shannon diversity and CDR3 relatedness (CalcPairwiseDistances, ClusterSamples) were evaluated with VDJtools, and phylogenetic trees were built with CLCbio workbench. Expanded clones were defined as having at least 8 unique UMIs, based on coefficient-of-variation modelling across technical triplicates. Using fastp trimming at Q25 and MiXCR clonotype assembly, TCRdb reanalyzed the public sequencing data and kept in-frame beta chains. Every entry covers one CDR3 protein and lists the most common genes and DNA from its rows. The V and J calls come from TCRdb's annotation, not from the publication. The sample table holds approximately 49,000 distinct CDR3 sequences, of which over 8% were seen once. The top ten clonotypes cover 1.6% of the sample.

According to the study, the label for this sample's time point signals: longitudinal time-point 1 (baseline). The healthy controls were volunteers from a blood bank in Maryland, USA. For unsorted PBMC libraries, 2 million PBMCs were used after storage in RNAlater at -80 degrees C until RNA extraction. Peripheral blood was subjected to Ficoll-Hypaque density gradient centrifugation to isolate PBMCs, which were then cryopreserved in liquid nitrogen. Rearrangement joined TRBV14 to TRBJ2-1; TRBD2 matches 10 bases in the middle. The source is a woman in her thirties or forties in good health. The sample consisted of PBMCs. At the DNA level, the sequence is TGTGCCAGCAGCCCCCGGATTAGCGGGGGGCCAAGGGGTGAGCAGTTCTTC. Its protein is CASSPRISGGPRGEQFF. The CDR3, completed at both ends by the reference TRBV14 and TRBJ2-1 genes, gives the full variable domain EAGVTQFPSHSVIEKGQTVTLRCDPISGHDNLYWYRRVMGKEIKFLLHFVKESKQDESGMPNNRFLAERTGGTYSTLKVQPAELEDSGVYFCASSPRISGGPRGEQFFGPGTRLTVL.